Sequencing of this T cell receptor (beta chain) was carried out in a study of OX40 agonist ivuxolimab in advanced cancers. Study at large: Ivuxolimab, an antibody that agonizes OX40 (CD134), was administered to the patients.

The assay was immunoSEQ multiplex PCR, and TCRdb's table has in-frame clones only and misses some. The sample lists approximately 35,000 clones; 79% were seen once. In its sample, this clone was seen once. The antigen is unknown. Trimming stripped 6 bases from V and 5 bases from J, with 12 bases between. The CDR3 contains 13 residues. Germline V gene data show CDR1 as ENHRY and CDR2 as SYGVKD. The study, taken as a whole, reports: Expanded peripheral T cell antigen specificity was not determined.

The sample in question was CD4+ or CD8+ T cells sorted from blood, obtained in a trial of the OX40 agonist ivuxolimab. The clonotype originates from an adult with an advanced solid tumor such as melanoma, head and neck, liver or kidney cancer. This chain uses TRBV10-3 with TRBJ2-3; D unresolved. The CDR3 is CAISDPSGDTQYF. Here the CDR3 DNA reads TGTGCCATCAGCGACCCATCAGGAGATACGCAGTATTTT.